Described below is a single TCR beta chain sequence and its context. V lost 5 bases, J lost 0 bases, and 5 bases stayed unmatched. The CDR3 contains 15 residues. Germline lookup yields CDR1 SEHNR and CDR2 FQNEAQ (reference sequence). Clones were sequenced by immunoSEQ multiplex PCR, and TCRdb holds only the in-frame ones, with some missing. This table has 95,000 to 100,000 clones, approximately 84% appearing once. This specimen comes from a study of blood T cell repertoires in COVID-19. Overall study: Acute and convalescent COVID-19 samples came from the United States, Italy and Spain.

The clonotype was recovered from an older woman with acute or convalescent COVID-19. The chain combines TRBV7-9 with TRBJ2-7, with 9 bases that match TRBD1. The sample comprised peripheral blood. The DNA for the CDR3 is TGTGCCAGCAGCCCCGGACAGGGGATCTCCTACGAGCAGTACTTC. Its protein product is CASSPGQGISYEQYF.